This TCR beta chain derives from a study of blood T cell repertoires in COVID-19. The repertoire was sequenced with immunoSEQ multiplex PCR; TCRdb's copy has only in-frame clones and lacks some. The data show tens of thousands of clones, with about 80% seen just once and approximately 8.7% held by the top ten. This CDR3 has 11 residues. Trimming stripped 8 bases from V and 4 bases from J, with 7 bases between. Looked up from germline, CDR1 is ENHRY and CDR2 is SYGVKD. V is TRBV10-3 and J is TRBJ2-3; unclear D gene. This receptor was taken from a human donor in a cohort sampled during active COVID-19. Input material: peripheral blood. The CDR3 DNA sequence: TGTGCCATCGGTAGCTCAGATACGCAGTATTTT. Its protein is CAIGSSDTQYF.